These T cell receptor beta chains were read from a single sample in a study of blood T cells in healthy people across ages. Via MiXCR, TCRdb re-called the 5' RACE reads, giving one row per CDR3 protein. The repertoire includes under 2,000,000 distinct CDR3 sequences, roughly 49% of them detected once, and around 2.1% sits in the top ten. The specimen was blood. The receptors stem from a woman in her thirties or forties in good health. Each CDR3 is given with its conserved first and last residue. The D gene is left open where the match is weak. For some rows the clone size is stated as once, few or many, or as a class when expanded; others skip it.

cdr3_nt | cdr3_aa | clone_size | d_call | j_call | v_call
TGTGCCAGCAGTTATGGGCAGGGGGCGACTTTGAACACTGAAGCTTTCTTT | CASSYGQGATLNTEAFF | - | TRBD1 | TRBJ1-1 | TRBV6-6
TGTGCCAGCAGTGATCACGGGGCCCGTGAGCAGTTCTTC | CASSDHGAREQFF | few | - | TRBJ2-1 | TRBV7-6
TGTGCCGGACGAGCGAGCGGGCGGGGGTCCTACGAGCAGTACTTC | CAGRASGRGSYEQYF | - | TRBD2 | TRBJ2-7 | TRBV6-2/TRBV6-3
TGCAGTGCTAGTTCGCCTGCTAGCACAGATACGCAGTATTTT | CSASSPASTDTQYF | - | - | TRBJ2-3 | TRBV20-1
TGCGCCAGCAGCCAAGAGAGCGGGCCGGGGCAGCCCCAGCATTTT | CASSQESGPGQPQHF | once | - | TRBJ1-5 | TRBV4-3
TGTGCCAGCAGTCCAGAACAGGTGGGGTACGAGCAGTACTTC | CASSPEQVGYEQYF | - | - | TRBJ2-7 | TRBV12-3/TRBV12-4
TGTGCCAGCAAGTCGAACACTGAAGCTTTCTTT | CASKSNTEAFF | - | - | TRBJ1-1 | TRBV28
TGCAGTGCTAGTGACGGACAGGGGGCATACAATGAGCAGTTCTTC | CSASDGQGAYNEQFF | few | TRBD1 | TRBJ2-1 | TRBV20-1
TGTGCCAGCAGTCCCGGGACAGGGGGCGCTGAGCAGTTCTTC | CASSPGTGGAEQFF | - | TRBD1 | TRBJ2-1 | TRBV6-5
TGTGCCATCAGTGAGACCCTGACTAGCACAGATACGCAGTATTTT | CAISETLTSTDTQYF | - | - | TRBJ2-3 | TRBV10-3
TGTGCCAGCAGCCAACAGGGACGGGAAAACTATGGCTACACCTTC | CASSQQGRENYGYTF | - | - | TRBJ1-2 | TRBV6-5
TGCAGTGCTCCCATAGGGCGGGGGGCCTCCTCCGGAGAGACCCAGTACTTC | CSAPIGRGASSGETQYF | - | TRBD2 | TRBJ2-5 | TRBV20-1
TGTGCCAGCAGCTTAAGTGTCTCCCCCTCCACAGATACGCAGTATTTT | CASSLSVSPSTDTQYF | once | - | TRBJ2-3 | TRBV13
TGCAGTGCTGAGAGAGGGGCGGGGGGACCCAGGGAGCAGTTCTTC | CSAERGAGGPREQFF | - | TRBD2 | TRBJ2-1 | TRBV20-1
TGTGCCAGCAGCCCATCTCAATCGCGCACAGATACGCAGTATTTT | CASSPSQSRTDTQYF | - | - | TRBJ2-3 | TRBV9
TGTGCCAGCAGTTTAGGAGTGCGAGCGGGGCTTCACACAGATACGCAGTATTTT | CASSLGVRAGLHTDTQYF | few | TRBD2 | TRBJ2-3 | TRBV28
TGCAGTGCCCCTCGACTAGCGGGGATGATAGATACGCAGTATTTT | CSAPRLAGMIDTQYF | - | TRBD2 | TRBJ2-3 | TRBV20-1
TGCGCCAGCAGCCCAGATGGAAGAACAGGGGGGATCTATGGCTACACCTTC | CASSPDGRTGGIYGYTF | - | TRBD1 | TRBJ1-2 | TRBV4-1
TGCAGTGCCGACGACAGGGAGGTTTACAATGAGCAGTTCTTC | CSADDREVYNEQFF | - | - | TRBJ2-1 | TRBV20-1
TGTGCCAGCAGCCCACCCGGCGACAGGGGGCTTGGGGCCAACGTCCTGACTTTC | CASSPPGDRGLGANVLTF | - | TRBD1 | TRBJ2-6 | TRBV9
TGTGCCAGCGGGGCGATAGGGGGGTATAATTCACCCCTCCACTTT | CASGAIGGYNSPLHF | - | - | TRBJ1-6 | TRBV6-6
TGTGCCAGCAGTGATCTGACAGGGCGATTCGACAATGAGCAGTTCTTC | CASSDLTGRFDNEQFF | - | TRBD1 | TRBJ2-1 | TRBV25-1
TGTGCCGTCGACAGGGCCTTTTACAATGAGCAGTTCTTC | CAVDRAFYNEQFF | - | TRBD1 | TRBJ2-1 | TRBV7-2
TGTGCCAGCGTCGAAGTGGGCGGGGGCGAAAAACTGTTTTTT | CASVEVGGGEKLFF | - | - | TRBJ1-4 | TRBV7-9
TGCAGCGTTGAACAACTAGCGGGAGGATCTGAGCAGTACTTC | CSVEQLAGGSEQYF | - | TRBD2 | TRBJ2-5 | TRBV29-1
TGTGCCAGCGGACACGTAGAGACCCAGTACTTC | CASGHVETQYF | - | - | TRBJ2-5 | TRBV11-2
TGTGCCAGCAGCATGGTCAATGAGCAGTTCTTC | CASSMVNEQFF | few | - | TRBJ2-1 | TRBV7-2
TGTGCCGGCAGTTACTCGACAGACAGGGCGGAAAACATTCAGTACTTC | CAGSYSTDRAENIQYF | - | TRBD1 | TRBJ2-4 | TRBV6-2/TRBV6-3
TGTGCCAGCAGCTTACGGCGATACACAGATACGCAGTATTTT | CASSLRRYTDTQYF | - | - | TRBJ2-3 | TRBV7-2
TGCGCCAGCAGCCAAGATCAAGAGTTAATCTATGGCTACACCTTC | CASSQDQELIYGYTF | - | - | TRBJ1-2 | TRBV4-3
TGTGCCACCAGAATTGGGGGCGTAGATACGCAGTATTTT | CATRIGGVDTQYF | - | - | TRBJ2-3 | TRBV15
TGTGCCAGCAGTTACGGGGCAGGGATAAAAGAGACCCAGTACTTC | CASSYGAGIKETQYF | - | - | TRBJ2-5 | TRBV6-5
TGTGCCAGCAGCTCATCCATCGGGACAAGTCTCACAGATACGCAGTATTTT | CASSSSIGTSLTDTQYF | - | - | TRBJ2-3 | TRBV13
TGTGCCAGCAGTTTAAAGACAGGGGAACTGTTTTTT | CASSLKTGELFF | few | TRBD1 | TRBJ2-2 | TRBV12-3/TRBV12-4
TGTGCCAGCAGCCAATTGTCCGGGACAGCCTACTACGAGCAGTACTTC | CASSQLSGTAYYEQYF | - | TRBD1 | TRBJ2-7 | TRBV14
TGCAGTGCTCGAGAGGGGGTTTCCTACAATGAGCAGTACTTC | CSAREGVSYNEQYF | - | - | TRBJ2-5 | TRBV20-1
TGTGCCAGCAAATGGGGACAGGGGAGCTACGAGCAGTACTTC | CASKWGQGSYEQYF | few | TRBD1 | TRBJ2-7 | TRBV6-1
TGCGCCAGCAGTTTAGGACAGGAAGAGTACTTC | CASSLGQEEYF | few | TRBD1 | TRBJ2-5 | TRBV5-1
TGTGCCAGCAGTGAAGCGCTTCGTCGTCATCGAGAGACCCAGTACTTC | CASSEALRRHRETQYF | few | - | TRBJ2-5 | TRBV2
TGTGCCAGCAGTCAGGGGGCGAGGGGGCCCAGCTCCTACGAGCAGTACTTC | CASSQGARGPSSYEQYF | - | TRBD1 | TRBJ2-7 | TRBV12-3/TRBV12-4
TGTGCCAGCAGCCCTGAGGGGGGTATCCTAGCCAAAAACATTCAGTACTTC | CASSPEGGILAKNIQYF | - | - | TRBJ2-4 | TRBV12-3/TRBV12-4
TGCAGTGCTAGAATCCCTTTGAGGGAGACGACGAATGAGCAGTTCTTC | CSARIPLRETTNEQFF | - | - | TRBJ2-1 | TRBV20-1
TGTGCCACCAGCACCCGGACAGGGGGCTACGAGCAGTACTTC | CATSTRTGGYEQYF | - | TRBD1 | TRBJ2-7 | TRBV15
TGTGCCAGCAGCCCACTAGAAGGGGAAAGTTCACCCCTCCACTTT | CASSPLEGESSPLHF | many | - | TRBJ1-6 | TRBV6-5
TGCAGTGCCGGGACTACGATAGTCAATGAGCAGTTCTTC | CSAGTTIVNEQFF | few | TRBD2 | TRBJ2-1 | TRBV20-1
TGTGCCAGCAGCTTGGGGTCGGGACCCTATGGCTACACCTTC | CASSLGSGPYGYTF | - | - | TRBJ1-2 | TRBV5-5
TGTGCCAGCAGTTTAAGGCAGTCCTACGAGCAGTACTTC | CASSLRQSYEQYF | many | - | TRBJ2-7 | TRBV7-2
TGTGCCAGCAGCCTCGTGTCTAGCGGGAGTTACGAGCAGTACTTC | CASSLVSSGSYEQYF | - | TRBD2 | TRBJ2-7 | TRBV7-2
TGTGCCAGCAGCTTAGCGGGGGGGCAACATGAGCAGTACTTC | CASSLAGGQHEQYF | few | TRBD2 | TRBJ2-7 | TRBV7-3
TGTGCCAGCAGCTTTTCGCGGGGGCGGTCCTACGAGCAGTACTTC | CASSFSRGRSYEQYF | - | - | TRBJ2-7 | TRBV7-2
TGCAGCCACGGCGCGGGGGGGCGAGATACGCAGTATTTT | CSHGAGGRDTQYF | - | TRBD2 | TRBJ2-3 | TRBV29-1
TGTGCCAGCAGCTTAGCTGGTTCAGGGGCAGAGACCCAGTACTTC | CASSLAGSGAETQYF | few | - | TRBJ2-5 | TRBV7-9
TGTGCCAGCAGCCGAACCGGGACATACTCCTACAATGAGCAGTTCTTC | CASSRTGTYSYNEQFF | - | - | TRBJ2-1 | TRBV7-9